This TCR beta chain was profiled in a study of T cell responses to AZD1222 COVID-19 vaccine (dated by TCRdb to about 2021). Regarding the complete study: AZD1222 recipients with second doses at about 4 weeks or about 12 weeks were pooled, because spike-specific TCR depth and breadth did not differ between schedules. A total of around 240 trial participants underwent TCR sequencing, of whom under 220 had received two doses of AZD1222 and around 26 had received two doses of the MenACWY control vaccine. Trial participants were enrolled by age into 18-55, 56-69 and 70-plus year subgroups, with roughly 160, 29 and 62 TCR-sequenced participants respectively.

To note about this clone: Its antigen is currently not known. The input lacks base qualities; no much larger clone sits a single base away.

The germline V gene specifies ENHRY as CDR1 and SYGVKD as CDR2. Trimming accounts for 9 bases at V and 4 bases at J, while the number of junction bases matched to no gene is 5. The CDR3 starts with the cysteine, ends with the phenylalanine, and has 13 residues. Of all the DNA, just the CDR3 is kept, 39 bases in frame from base 1. Beyond this particular receptor, the publication reports: The 56-69-year group was small, and its depth increase did not reach significance, likely because of low power. Nearly half of unique spike-specific TCRs reportedly recognized epitopes outside regions mutated in the B.1.351 and B.1.1.7 variants. After two AZD1222 doses, both the breadth and the depth of spike-specific TCRs were significantly higher than at day 0 and than in MenACWY recipients. Vaccine-associated CD4 TCRs spanned the whole spike protein, with dominant responses in regions 160-218 and 743-854. No day 14 peak-response samples were available, so repertoires were characterized only after the peak T cell response. Participants were mostly white British, with more females than males. The authors suggested clonal diversity may have been underestimated. Conclusions about previously exposed vaccinees are limited, since just six AZD1222 recipients were seropositive for SARS-CoV-2 at baseline.

What this sample's time point label stands for: baseline before first vaccination. The vaccinee samples were drawn from two UK trials, COV001 and COV002, one of which was a single-blind randomized controlled phase 2/3 trial testing AZD1222 (ChAdOx1 nCoV-19) in healthy adults. Trial participant PBMC samples were collected at day 0 and day 28 after the second dose for TCRbeta chain sequencing. The CDR3 regions of human TCRbeta chains were analyzed by immunosequencing. The paper's processing steps were these. TCRs in the repertoires were compared against a reference library of SARS-CoV-2-specific TCRs that had been generated with the MIRA antigen-specificity platform. Breadth was defined as the fraction of unique TCRs that were SARS-CoV-2-associated. Depth was defined as the fraction of total T cells that were SARS-CoV-2-associated. Each spike-specific TCR was assigned to its reactive spike region and to a CD4 or CD8 class using the MIRA data. Log10-transformed breadth and depth values were compared by one-way ANOVA with Sidak's multiple comparisons tests. TCRdb holds this immuneACCESS table with in-frame rearrangements only. Some clones are missing; in checked studies, unresolved V genes explain under half, and the rest has no known cause. V and J calls and clone size are given by that table; D and trimming were obtained from the DNA. Within this sample are approximately 180,000 clones, with about nine tenths of them counted one time only. The top ten clones comprise about 6% of the sample.

The chain employs TRBV10-3 and TRBJ1-4; TRBD1 fits 7 bases in the junction. This TCR was sampled from an adult in good health. The material was peripheral blood, obtained on day 0 of AZD1222 vaccination. The CDR3 corresponds to CAIQRQGNEKLFF. The sequenced DNA is TGTGCCATTCAAAGACAGGGTAATGAAAAACTGTTTTTT.